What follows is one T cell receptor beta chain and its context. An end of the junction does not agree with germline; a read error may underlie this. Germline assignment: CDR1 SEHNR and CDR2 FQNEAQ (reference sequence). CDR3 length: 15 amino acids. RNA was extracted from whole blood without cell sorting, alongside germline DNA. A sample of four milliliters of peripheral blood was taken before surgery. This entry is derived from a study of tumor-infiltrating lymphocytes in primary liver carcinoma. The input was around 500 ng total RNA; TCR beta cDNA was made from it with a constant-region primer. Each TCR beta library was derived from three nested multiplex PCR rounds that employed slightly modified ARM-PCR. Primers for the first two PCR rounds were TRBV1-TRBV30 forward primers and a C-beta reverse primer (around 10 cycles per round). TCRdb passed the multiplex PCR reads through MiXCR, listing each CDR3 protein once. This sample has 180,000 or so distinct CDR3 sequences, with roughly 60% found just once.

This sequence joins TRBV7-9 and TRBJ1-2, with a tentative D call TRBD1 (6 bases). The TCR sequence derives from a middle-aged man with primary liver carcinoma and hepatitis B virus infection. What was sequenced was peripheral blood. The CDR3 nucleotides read TGTGCCAGCAGCCCAGTACGGGGGCGCACCTATGGCTACACATTC. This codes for CASSPVRGRTYGYTF.